The T cell receptor beta chain described here comes from a study of blood T cell repertoires in COVID-19. The CDR3 extends over 14 amino acids. V was shortened by 4 bases and J by 2 bases, with 12 bases between the two germline ends. Germline CDR1 SGHRS, CDR2 YFSETQ. This table comes from immunoSEQ multiplex PCR, and its TCRdb copy is limited to in-frame clones, with some not included. The sample has some 250,000 clones, approximately 82% seen once. For recovered donors of Cohort 3, there were two negative PCRs, clearance, or symptom resolution. The receptor was isolated from a middle-aged man who had recovered from COVID-19. The sequencing input was PBMCs or T cells enriched from blood (not recorded which). The rearrangement joins TRBV5-1 to TRBJ1-1; tentatively, D is TRBD1 (5 bases). The CDR3 region is CASSRGDTNTEAFF. Here the CDR3 DNA reads TGCGCCAGCAGCCGGGGGGATACTAACACTGAAGCTTTCTTT.